These 4 T cell receptor beta chains were all obtained from the same sample, sequenced in a study of blood T cell repertoires in COVID-19. Profiled with immunoSEQ multiplex PCR; TCRdb holds only in-frame clones, not every one. Of fewer than 200,000 clones in the sample, about 88% were seen once. What was sequenced was peripheral blood. The receptors stem from a man in his forties or fifties with active or convalescent COVID-19.

The chain has TRBV6-1 and TRBJ1-6, with 8 nucleotides matching TRBD1. The CDR3 contains 13 residues. J lost 13 bases, V lost 1 base, and 3 bases had no gene match. CDR1 is MNHNS and CDR2 is SASEGT in the germline V gene. The CDR3 loop is CASSEGQGSPLHF. The CDR3 DNA reads as TGTGCCAGCAGTGAAGGACAGGGGAGCCCCCTCCACTTT.

V and J are TRBV5-4 and TRBJ2-1, with D perhaps TRBD1 (6 bases). The CDR3 sequence is 16 residues long. The ends were cut back, 0 bases at V and 4 bases at J, with 14 bases in the middle. Germline values: CDR1 SGHNT, CDR2 YYREEE (reference sequence). CDR3 loop: CASSLGVTGSYNEQFF. The CDR3 DNA is TGTGCCAGCAGCTTGGGGGTGACAGGCTCATACAATGAGCAGTTCTTC. Complete variable domain (other parts from reference TRBV5-4 and TRBJ2-1): ETGVTQSPTHLIKTRGQQVTLRCSSQSGHNTVSWYQQALGQGPQFIFQYYREEENGRGNFPPRFSGLQFPNYSSELNVNALELDDSALYLCASSLGVTGSYNEQFFGPGTRLTVL.

This clone has only a few counts. V usage is TRBV19 and J usage is TRBJ2-5; no reliable D call. Looked up from germline, CDR1 is LNHDA and CDR2 is SQIVND (reference sequence). The CDR3 loop spans 13 amino acids. V lost 4 bases and J lost 2, with 8 bases in between. CDR3 DNA sequence: TGTGCCAGTAGTACTAACAGACAAGAGACCCAGTACTTC. It specifies CASSTNRQETQYF.

This chain joins TRBV7-9 and TRBJ2-7; 10 bases match TRBD1. This CDR3 comprises 16 residues. J was trimmed by 2 bases and V by 1 base; bases with no gene match: 5. In germline, CDR1 is SEHNR, CDR2 FQNEAQ (reference sequence). The chain's CDR3 is CASSLDRDRGAYEQYF. In nucleotides, the CDR3 is TGTGCCAGCAGCTTAGATAGGGACAGGGGCGCCTACGAGCAGTACTTC.